This T cell receptor beta chain was profiled in a study of T-cell memory formation after mild COVID-19. Using constant-segment primers, 5'RACE produced TCR alpha and TCR beta cDNA libraries carrying sample barcodes and UMIs. TCRdb called the 5' RACE reads again in MiXCR, with one record for every CDR3 protein. The data show around 260,000 distinct CDR3 sequences, with 15% to 20% seen just once and approximately 23% held by the top ten. Overall study results and limits: Clones which contracted sat mainly in CM and EM if CD4+, and in EMRA if CD8+. The second-wave clones peaking on day 37 were not confirmed as SARS-CoV-2-specific.

This clonotype was counted between two and nine times. The antigen is undetermined. With V trimmed by 7 bases and J by 1 base, 9 bases remained unmatched. Germline CDR1 is SNHLY and CDR2 is FYNNEI. The CDR3 loop spans 15 amino acids. The chain links TRBV2 to TRBJ2-7; 8 bases map to TRBD1. The clonotype originates from a man in his late teens or twenties who had mild COVID-19 (a few samples of this study predate the infection). Cell type and time point are not known. Source material: PBMCs or a T cell subset sorted from them (not recorded which). The DNA of the CDR3 is TGTGCCAGCACCCCCCGGACAGGGCCTTCCTACGAGCAGTACTTC. This encodes CASTPRTGPSYEQYF.